This TCR beta chain was identified in a study of CD8 T cells in Susac syndrome. Study summary: Active disease was present in about 6 of the sequenced Susac syndrome patients, and remission in under 10. Study-level points and caveats: The study's TCR sequencing and HLA analysis covered a relatively small number of individuals, and the study acknowledged this.

Germline CDR1 is GTSNPN and CDR2 is SVGIG (reference sequence). This CDR3 spans 11 amino acids. Random hexamers were used to reverse transcribe the RNA input (about 0.5 to 1 ug). Amplification of TCR beta CDR3 was carried out by immunoSEQ multiplex PCR, which covered 54 Vbeta and 13 Jbeta segments. MiXCR was run by TCRdb on the immunoSEQ multiplex PCR reads, yielding one entry per CDR3 protein. This table has about 140,000 distinct CDR3 sequences, around 95% appearing once. Comment on this clonotype: Its specificity is not known.

The specimen sequenced was CD4+ T cells from PBMCs. This chain joins TRBV30 and TRBJ2-2; possibly TRBD2 for D (6 bases). The clonotype comes from a human donor with Susac syndrome. Here the CDR3 DNA reads TGTGCGGGCGGGGACACCGGGGAGCTGTTTTTT. Amino acids: CAGGDTGELFF.